This T cell receptor beta chain derives from a study of blood T cell repertoires in COVID-19 (TCRdb year 2020). The study in broad terms: The collaborator samples originated in the United States, Italy and Spain and spanned the acute and convalescent phases of COVID-19. The material from the prospective study consisted of cDNA or gDNA derived from T cells, B-cell-depleted T cells, or PBMCs. Subjects who had been exposed to COVID-19, were actively infected with it, or had recovered from it provided the deeply sampled blood TCRbeta repertoires that made up the dataset. The repertoires were made available in a free public database intended to serve as a resource for research on the immune response to SARS-CoV-2. The samples were drawn from the first 160 participants of the ongoing ImmuneRACE study and from about 1,200 subjects provided by 6 global collaborators. The sample metadata nearly always contained a de-identified subject ID, COVID-19 status, age in years and sex. Where available, HLA class I and class II types were obtained from metadata supplied by the sample provider rather than from assay-based typing.

The immunoSEQ Assay, a bias-controlled multiplex PCR, was used to amplify TCRbeta CDR3 regions from genomic DNA. As for how the authors treated the data: The number of nucleated cells in each sample was estimated by amplification of reference gene primers within the assay. To quantify the absolute abundance of each unique TCRbeta CDR3 rearrangement, sequence reads were collapsed and filtered. For each sample, productive Simpson clonality was calculated as the square root of Simpson's diversity index across productive rearrangements. Here the immuneACCESS table is served through TCRdb, limited to in-frame sequences with V and J called. Missing clones are a known gap in these copies; in checked studies unresolved V genes cover under half, and the rest lacks a known reason. That table is the source of V, J and clone size, and D and trimming were worked out from the DNA. The sample table holds roughly 150,000 clones, of which around 80% were seen once. Over 4% of the sample lies in the top ten.

On the study overall, not on this receptor specifically: Clinical and demographic metadata were provided uncurated, with the amount varying by source and participant.

This clone was detected only a few times. Its target antigen remains unknown. Per-base quality was not reported, and no clone a single base away is much larger than it. In the germline V gene, CDR1 corresponds to LGHNA and CDR2 to YNFKEQ. The CDR3 sequence holds 15 residues, the cysteine and phenylalanine included. CDR3 DNA only is kept here, 45 bases in frame from base 1. Clipping removes 4 bases from V and 5 bases from J, with 10 as the unmatched junction base count. Whole blood was collected in K2EDTA tubes by collaborating institutions according to the institutions' own protocols. For TCRbeta analysis, collaborators shipped samples in one of three forms: frozen whole blood, isolated PBMCs, or DNA extracted from either of those sample types.

Input material: peripheral blood. The chain is made from TRBV4-2 and TRBJ1-2, with 7 middle bases fitting TRBD1. This clonotype was sampled from a woman aged 45 to 65 with acute or convalescent COVID-19. The CDR3 sequence is CASSLTLGQEYGYTF. The nucleotides read TGTGCCAGCAGCCTTACCCTCGGACAGGAATATGGCTACACCTTC.